The 4 T cell receptor beta chains below come from one sample, sequenced in a study of T cells in Graves' hyperthyroidism and ophthalmopathy. TCR beta CDR3 region amplification was performed from RNA transcripts. A first-round RT-PCR of the TCR CDR3 used the HTBI primer set. TCRdb re-called the multiplex PCR reads through MiXCR, storing one row per CDR3 protein. The table includes about 260,000 distinct CDR3 sequences, approximately 20% detected once. The source material was blood. The receptors stem from a man aged 25-40 years with Graves' ophthalmopathy.

Only a few counts were recorded for this clonotype. The rearrangement uses TRBV6-1 and TRBJ2-1, with a weak D call TRBD2 (6 bases). The V gene lost 7 bases and the J gene lost 5 bases, with 18 bases spanning the gap. The CDR3 is made up of 15 amino acids. Germline-derived CDR1 and CDR2 are MNHNS and SASEGT. The CDR3 protein is CASTVVGTWNNEQFF. The CDR3 DNA sequence: TGTGCCAGCACCGTAGTGGGGACTTGGAACAATGAGCAGTTCTTC.

Turning to this clonotype: The final CDR3 position lacks the conserved phenylalanine or tryptophan, pointing to a likely read error. The rearrangement uses TRBV27 and TRBJ1-5, with 7 bases aligning to TRBD1. After removal of 6 bases from V and 1 base from J, the junction contained 3 bases not matched to a gene. The germline CDR1 and CDR2 sequences are MNHEY and SMNVEV (reference sequence). CDR3 length equals 14 residues. DNA for the CDR3: TGTGCCAGCAGCCCCAGGGGGAGCAATCAGCCCCAGCATTCT. It translates to CASSPRGSNQPQHS.

This clonotype turned up a few times. The chain employs TRBV9 and TRBJ1-6, with TRBD1 as a possible D gene (5 bases). The CDR3 has 16 residues. V lost 0 bases and J 2 bases, leaving 9 bases between the germline ends. CDR1 is SGDLS and CDR2 is YYNGEE in the germline V gene. DNA for the CDR3: TGTGCCAGCAGCGTAGGGCCCAGGGCCTATAATTCACCCCTCCACTTT. It is translated as CASSVGPRAYNSPLHF.

This clonotype turned up a few times. V is TRBV2 and J is TRBJ2-2; D unresolved. The CDR3 has 14 amino acids. Germline V gives CDR1 SNHLY, CDR2 FYNNEI. The V end was cut by 8 bases, the J end by 2 bases, with 12 bases between. CDR3 loop: CASGSLRNTGELFF. The CDR3 bases are TGTGCCAGCGGGTCCCTCCGCAACACCGGGGAGCTGTTTTTT.